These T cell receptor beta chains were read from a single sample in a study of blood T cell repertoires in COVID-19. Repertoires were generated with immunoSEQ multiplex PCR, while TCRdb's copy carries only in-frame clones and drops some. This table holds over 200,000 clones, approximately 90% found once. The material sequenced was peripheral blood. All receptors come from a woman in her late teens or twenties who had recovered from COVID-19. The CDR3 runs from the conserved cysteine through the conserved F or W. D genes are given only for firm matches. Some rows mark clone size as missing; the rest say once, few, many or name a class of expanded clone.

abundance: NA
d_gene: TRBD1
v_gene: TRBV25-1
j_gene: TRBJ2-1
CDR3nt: TGTGCCAGCAGCCGACAGGGGGGCAATGAGCAGTTCTTC
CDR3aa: CASSRQGGNEQFF

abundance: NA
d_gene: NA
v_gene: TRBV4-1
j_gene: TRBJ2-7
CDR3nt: TGCGCCAGCAGCCAAGGGCAGGCATACTCCTACGAGCAGTACTTC
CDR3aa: CASSQGQAYSYEQYF

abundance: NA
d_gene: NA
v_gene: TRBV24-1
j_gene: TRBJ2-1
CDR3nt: TGTGCCACCAGTCGCCGGGAGAGCCCCTACAATGAGCAGTTCTTC
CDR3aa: CATSRRESPYNEQFF

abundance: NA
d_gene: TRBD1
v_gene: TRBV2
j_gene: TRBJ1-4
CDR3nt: TGTGCCATCCGGGACAGAAGTAATGAAAAACTGTTTTTT
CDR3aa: CAIRDRSNEKLFF

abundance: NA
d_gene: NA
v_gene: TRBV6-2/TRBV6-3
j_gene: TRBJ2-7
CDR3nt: TGTGCCAGCAGTTACCCGTCCGTTTGGCACTTC
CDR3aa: CASSYPSVWHF

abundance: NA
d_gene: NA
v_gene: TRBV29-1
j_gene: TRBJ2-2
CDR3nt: TGCAGCGTTGACCTGACAGAGAAGAACACCGGGGAGCTGTTTTTT
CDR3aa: CSVDLTEKNTGELFF

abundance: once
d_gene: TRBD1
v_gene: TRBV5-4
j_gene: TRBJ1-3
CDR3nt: TGTGCCAGCAGCCCTAACAGGGGGAGCGATGGAAACACCATATATTTT
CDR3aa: CASSPNRGSDGNTIYF

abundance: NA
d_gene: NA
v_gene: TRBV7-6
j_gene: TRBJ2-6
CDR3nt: TGTGCCAGCAGTTCCCAGATCTCTGGGGCCAACGTCCTGACTTTC
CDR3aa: CASSSQISGANVLTF

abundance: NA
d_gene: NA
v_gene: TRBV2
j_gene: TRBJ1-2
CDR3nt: TGTGCCAGCAGTGCGGGGGGGCGCCTCTATGGCTACACCTTC
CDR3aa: CASSAGGRLYGYTF

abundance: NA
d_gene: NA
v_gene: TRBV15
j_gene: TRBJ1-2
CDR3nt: TGTGCCACCAGCAGCTCAGGCGGCTACACCTTC
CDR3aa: CATSSSGGYTF

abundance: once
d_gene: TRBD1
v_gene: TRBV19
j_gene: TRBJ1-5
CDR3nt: TGTGCCAGTAGTGGTGGGGGGACAGGGGCTGCTTGGAGCAATCAGCCCCAGCATTTT
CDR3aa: CASSGGGTGAAWSNQPQHF

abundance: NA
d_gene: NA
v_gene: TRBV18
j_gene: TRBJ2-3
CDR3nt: TGTGCCAGCTCACCGGGAGGGACAGGTACAGATACGCAGTATTTT
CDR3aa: CASSPGGTGTDTQYF

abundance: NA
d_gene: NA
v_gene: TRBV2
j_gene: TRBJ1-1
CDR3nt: TGTGCCAGCAGCAACTCCCAGGACAGAAACACTGAAGCTTTCTTT
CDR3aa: CASSNSQDRNTEAFF

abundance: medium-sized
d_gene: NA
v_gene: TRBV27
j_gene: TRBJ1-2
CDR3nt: TGTGCCAGCAGCCCCAATAACTATGGCTACACCTTC
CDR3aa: CASSPNNYGYTF

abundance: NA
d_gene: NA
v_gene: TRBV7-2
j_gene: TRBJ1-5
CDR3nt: TGTGCCAGCAGCTTCGACTATAGCAATCAGCCCCAGCATTTT
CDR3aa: CASSFDYSNQPQHF

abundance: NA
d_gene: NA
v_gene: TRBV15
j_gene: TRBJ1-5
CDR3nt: TGTGCCACCAGCATTCCTGGACAGCTTAATAGCAATCAGCCCCAGCATTTT
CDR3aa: CATSIPGQLNSNQPQHF

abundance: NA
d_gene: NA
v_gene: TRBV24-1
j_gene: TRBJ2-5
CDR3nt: TGTGCCACCAGTGACGGGCAAGAGACCCAGTACTTC
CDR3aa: CATSDGQETQYF

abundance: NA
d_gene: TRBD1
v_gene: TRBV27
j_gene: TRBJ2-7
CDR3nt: TGTGCCAGCAGTTCCGGACAGGGGGCGTGGGAGCAGTACTTC
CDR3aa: CASSSGQGAWEQYF

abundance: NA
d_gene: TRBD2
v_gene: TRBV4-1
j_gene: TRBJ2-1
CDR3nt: TGCGCCAGCAGCCGTGGGACTAGCGGGGTTTACAATGAGCAGTTCTTC
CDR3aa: CASSRGTSGVYNEQFF

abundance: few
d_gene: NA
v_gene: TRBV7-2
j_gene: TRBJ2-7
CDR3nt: TGTGCCAGCAGCTTAGCGCTTTTGGGGGAGGACCCCCTCGAGCAGTACTTC
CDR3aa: CASSLALLGEDPLEQYF

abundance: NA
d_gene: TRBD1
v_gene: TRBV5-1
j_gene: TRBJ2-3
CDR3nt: TGCGCCAGCAGCTTTCGAGGGCAGGGGGTCACAGATACGCAGTATTTT
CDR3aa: CASSFRGQGVTDTQYF

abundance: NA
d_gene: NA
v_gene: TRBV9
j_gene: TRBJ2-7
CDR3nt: TGTGCCAGCAGCGTGGGCAGGCATAACGCCTACGAGCAGTACTTC
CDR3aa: CASSVGRHNAYEQYF

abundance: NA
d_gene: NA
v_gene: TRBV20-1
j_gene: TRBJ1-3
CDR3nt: TGCAGTGCTAGTACAGGCAGCTCTGGAAACACCATATATTTT
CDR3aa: CSASTGSSGNTIYF

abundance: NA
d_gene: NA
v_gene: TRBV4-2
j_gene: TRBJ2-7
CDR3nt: TGTGCCAGCAGCTTAAGCGAGGGAACCTTCTACGAGCAGTACTTC
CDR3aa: CASSLSEGTFYEQYF

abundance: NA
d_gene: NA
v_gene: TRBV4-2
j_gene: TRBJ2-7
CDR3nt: TGTGCCAGCAGCCCAGCGGGACATCGGGGTCCCGAGCAGTACTTC
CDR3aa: CASSPAGHRGPEQYF